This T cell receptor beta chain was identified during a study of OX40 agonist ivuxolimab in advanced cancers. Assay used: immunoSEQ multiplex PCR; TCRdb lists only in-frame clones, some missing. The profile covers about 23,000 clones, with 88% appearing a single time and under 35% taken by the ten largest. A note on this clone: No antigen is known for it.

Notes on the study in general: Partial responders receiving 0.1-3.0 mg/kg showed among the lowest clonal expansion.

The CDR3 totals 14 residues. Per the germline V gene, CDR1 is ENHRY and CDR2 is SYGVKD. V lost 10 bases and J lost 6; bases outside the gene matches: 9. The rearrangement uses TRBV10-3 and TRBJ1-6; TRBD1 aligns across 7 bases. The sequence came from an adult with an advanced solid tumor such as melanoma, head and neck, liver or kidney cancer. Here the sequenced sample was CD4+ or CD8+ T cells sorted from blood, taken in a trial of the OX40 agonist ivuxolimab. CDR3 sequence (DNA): TGTGCCACCAGACAGGGTTCGCTTAATTCACCCCTCCACTTT. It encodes CATRQGSLNSPLHF.